These 8 T cell receptor beta chains were all obtained from the same sample, sequenced in a study of T cell changes during pregnancy in multiple sclerosis. TCRdb's table, derived via immunoSEQ multiplex PCR, lists solely in-frame clones and lacks some. The data show roughly 100,000 clones, roughly nine tenths seen once. The material sequenced was peripheral blood, taken before pregnancy. These receptors were obtained from a female donor with multiple sclerosis, enrolled in a pregnancy study.

This chain links TRBV18 with TRBJ2-7, with D tentatively TRBD2 (5 bases). The CDR3 consists of 13 residues. Trimming shortened V by 2 bases and J by 11 bases, and 16 bases separated the two germline ends. Germline V gene lookup returns CDR1 KGHSH and CDR2 LQKENI. In DNA, the CDR3 is TGTGCCAGCTCACCAGGGCCGACTATTGAGGAGTACTTC. Its translation is CASSPGPTIEEYF. Full variable domain (remainder filled in from reference TRBV18 and TRBJ2-7): NAGVMQNPRHLVRRRGQEARLRCSPMKGHSHVYWYRQLPEEGLKFMVYLQKENIIDESGMPKERFSAEFPKEGPSILRIQQVVRGDSAAYFCASSPGPTIEEYFGPGTRLTVT.

This chain links TRBV19 with TRBJ1-2; possible D gene TRBD1, 5 bases. Germline V CDR1 and CDR2: LNHDA, SQIVND (reference sequence). This CDR3 is 13 amino acids long. Deletions cut 3 bases from V and 2 bases from J, with 7 bases between. Here the CDR3 DNA reads TGTGCCAGTAGTATCGGGGGGAACTATGGCTACACCTTC. Protein product: CASSIGGNYGYTF.

The chain recombines TRBV19 with TRBJ2-1, with D perhaps TRBD2 (5 bases). CDR1 and CDR2 (germline): LNHDA, SQIVND (reference sequence). This CDR3 spans 15 amino acids. Trimming took off 4 bases at V and 4 bases at J, with 14 bases between the two ends. In DNA form, the CDR3 reads TGTGCCAGTAGTAATAAGCGGCGTTCTTACAATGAGCAGTTCTTC. It codes for CASSNKRRSYNEQFF.

This clone was seen only once. The chain couples TRBV7-2 to TRBJ2-3; 8 bases map to TRBD1. The germline CDR1 and CDR2 sequences are SGHTA and FQGNSA. This CDR3 spans 16 amino acids. J was trimmed by 0 bases and V by 4 bases; bases with no gene match: 6. The CDR3 region is CASSYRQGPSTDTQYF. The DNA of the CDR3 is TGTGCCAGCAGCTACCGACAGGGGCCTAGCACAGATACGCAGTATTTT. The variable domain in full, with the rest retrieved from reference TRBV7-2 and TRBJ2-3, is GAGVSQSPSNKVTEKGKDVELRCDPISGHTALYWYRQSLGQGLEFLIYFQGNSAPDKSGLPSDRFSAERTGGSVSTLTIQRTQQEDSAVYLCASSYRQGPSTDTQYFGPGTRLTVL.

The chain links TRBV11-3 to TRBJ2-1; possibly TRBD1 for D (6 bases). The CDR3 contains 14 residues. Trimming shortened V by 5 bases and J by 5 bases, and 13 bases separated the two germline ends. Germline V CDR1 and CDR2: SGHNT, YENEEA. Here the CDR3 reads CASSVAGVDNEQFF. The CDR3 nucleotides read TGTGCCAGCAGCGTCGCAGGGGTTGACAATGAGCAGTTCTTC.

This clone has just one count. The V call is TRBV11-3, the J call TRBJ2-7; D might be TRBD2 (6 bases). The germline V gene has CDR1 SGHNT and CDR2 YENEEA. This CDR3 is built from 15 residues. Between the trimmed V and J ends, which lost 5 bases and 5 bases, there was a span of 19 bases. The CDR3 nucleotides read TGTGCCAGCAGCCAAGGCGGGACCAGAGACGACGAGCAGTACTTC. Translating it yields CASSQGGTRDDEQYF.

V is TRBV9 and J is TRBJ1-1; D is unresolved. Germline V CDR1 and CDR2: SGDLS, YYNGEE. Trimming removed 0 bases from V and 5 bases from J, with 8 bases in between. CDR3 length: 13 amino acids. CDR3 in amino acids: CASSVGSETEAFF. The DNA for the CDR3 is TGTGCCAGCAGCGTAGGTTCAGAAACTGAAGCTTTCTTT.

The V gene is TRBV30, the J gene TRBJ1-5; D remains unclear. Germline-derived CDR1 and CDR2 are GTSNPN and SVGIG (reference sequence). This CDR3 is built from 14 residues. Trimming took off 0 bases at V and 2 bases at J, with 8 bases between the two ends. The CDR3 coding sequence is TGTGCCTGGAGTGTACAATCTCGCAATCAGCCCCAGCATTTT. Its translation is CAWSVQSRNQPQHF.